Listed below are T cell receptor beta chains from one sample, sequenced in a study of cytomegalovirus exposure and HLA in healthy donors. Method: immunoSEQ multiplex PCR; TCRdb's copy keeps in-frame clones and lacks some. The table has over 60,000 clones, approximately 94% seen once; the top ten hold roughly 4.4%. The sequenced sample consisted of PBMCs. The receptors were sampled from a man younger than 35 in good health and CMV-seropositive. Both conserved end residues are part of each CDR3. D genes are given only for firm matches. A clone size is listed for some rows: how often the clone was seen (once, few, many), or a class if it is expanded.

J: TRBJ2-1
D: TRBD2
V: TRBV13
size: once
CDR3: CASSLGTPLAGAYNEQFF
DNA: TGTGCCAGCAGCTTAGGGACCCCACTAGCGGGGGCCTACAATGAGCAGTTCTTC

J: TRBJ1-1
D: .
V: TRBV30
size: .
CDR3: CAWRRATEAFF
DNA: TGTGCCTGGAGGAGGGCCACTGAAGCTTTCTTT

J: TRBJ1-2
D: .
V: TRBV18
size: .
CDR3: CASSPPVRGHSGYTF
DNA: TGTGCCAGCTCACCACCGGTCAGGGGACATAGTGGCTACACCTTC

J: TRBJ2-1
D: .
V: TRBV19
size: .
CDR3: CASSIGAQDYNEQFF
DNA: TGTGCCAGTAGTATCGGCGCACAGGATTACAATGAGCAGTTCTTC

J: TRBJ2-1
D: TRBD2
V: TRBV10-3
size: .
CDR3: CASTGTSGSYNEQFF
DNA: TGTGCCAGCACCGGGACTAGCGGTTCCTACAATGAGCAGTTCTTC

J: TRBJ2-1
D: TRBD1
V: TRBV27
size: once
CDR3: CASSSGTATYNEQFF
DNA: TGTGCCAGCAGTTCCGGGACAGCTACTTACAATGAGCAGTTCTTC

J: TRBJ2-7
D: .
V: TRBV6-5
size: .
CDR3: CASSRVGSSYEQYF
DNA: TGTGCCAGCAGCCGTGTGGGCAGCTCCTACGAGCAGTACTTC

J: TRBJ2-3
D: TRBD1
V: TRBV5-6
size: .
CDR3: CASSSPDRGADTQYF
DNA: TGTGCCAGCAGCAGCCCGGACAGGGGGGCGGATACGCAGTATTTT

J: TRBJ1-2
D: .
V: TRBV28
size: .
CDR3: CASSLWPGWNGYTF
DNA: TGTGCCAGCAGTTTATGGCCAGGATGGAATGGCTACACCTTC

J: TRBJ2-7
D: .
V: TRBV28
size: .
CDR3: CASSPPTGERDSYEQYF
DNA: TGTGCCAGCAGTCCCCCGACAGGAGAACGAGACTCCTACGAGCAGTACTTC

J: TRBJ2-7
D: TRBD2
V: TRBV5-1
size: .
CDR3: CASSLALAGGVIYEQYF
DNA: TGCGCCAGCAGCTTGGCCCTAGCGGGAGGAGTCATCTACGAGCAGTACTTC

J: TRBJ2-7
D: TRBD1
V: TRBV28
size: .
CDR3: CASCTIGQGAQEQYF
DNA: TGTGCCAGCTGTACTATTGGACAGGGGGCGCAAGAGCAGTACTTC

J: TRBJ1-2
D: .
V: TRBV9
size: .
CDR3: CASSAQGNGYTF
DNA: TGTGCCAGCAGCGCCCAGGGGAATGGCTACACCTTC

J: TRBJ2-3
D: TRBD1
V: TRBV4-1
size: .
CDR3: CASSRGPGQSTDTQYF
DNA: TGCGCCAGCAGCCGGGGTCCGGGACAGAGCACAGATACGCAGTATTTT

J: TRBJ2-2
D: .
V: TRBV4-2
size: .
CDR3: CASSQGGQNTGELFF
DNA: TGTGCCAGCAGCCAAGGGGGACAGAACACCGGGGAGCTGTTTTTT

J: TRBJ1-2
D: TRBD1
V: TRBV7-2
size: .
CDR3: CASSFSRDRDLSGYTF
DNA: TGTGCCAGCAGCTTCAGCCGGGACAGGGATTTGAGCGGCTACACCTTC

J: TRBJ1-5
D: .
V: TRBV28
size: .
CDR3: CASSSRARDQPQHF
DNA: TGTGCCAGCAGTTCCAGGGCAAGGGATCAGCCCCAGCATTTT

J: TRBJ2-7
D: TRBD2
V: TRBV18
size: .
CDR3: CASSTSGSSPGEQYF
DNA: TGTGCCAGCTCAACTAGCGGGAGTTCTCCTGGGGAGCAGTACTTC

J: TRBJ2-7
D: TRBD2
V: TRBV18
size: .
CDR3: CASSAAGGPRYEQYF
DNA: TGTGCCAGCTCAGCAGCGGGAGGGCCGAGGTACGAGCAGTACTTC

J: TRBJ2-1
D: TRBD2
V: TRBV7-3
size: .
CDR3: CASSLFPSGNEQFF
DNA: TGTGCCAGCAGCTTATTCCCTAGCGGCAATGAGCAGTTCTTC

J: TRBJ2-1
D: TRBD1
V: TRBV6-4
size: .
CDR3: CASSRGTGGNEQFF
DNA: TGTGCCAGCAGTCGGGGGACAGGGGGCAATGAGCAGTTCTTC

J: TRBJ2-4
D: .
V: TRBV7-8
size: .
CDR3: CASTLTLGNIQYF
DNA: TGTGCCAGCACCCTGACTCTGGGAAACATTCAGTACTTC

J: TRBJ1-4
D: TRBD1
V: TRBV7-2
size: .
CDR3: CASSLETGDEKLFF
DNA: TGTGCCAGCAGCTTAGAGACAGGGGATGAAAAACTGTTTTTT

J: TRBJ2-3
D: .
V: TRBV7-9
size: .
CDR3: CASSSGTDTQYF
DNA: TGTGCCAGCAGCTCAGGGACAGATACGCAGTATTTT

J: TRBJ2-5
D: TRBD2
V: TRBV7-9
size: .
CDR3: CAGSPEGLPQETQYF
DNA: TGTGCCGGCAGCCCCGAGGGACTACCGCAAGAGACCCAGTACTTC

J: TRBJ1-5
D: .
V: TRBV27
size: .
CDR3: CASSLYDTGTQPQHF
DNA: TGTGCCAGCAGTTTATATGATACGGGTACTCAGCCCCAGCATTTT

J: TRBJ2-1
D: .
V: TRBV7-3
size: .
CDR3: CASSHTGFLDEQFF
DNA: TGTGCCAGCAGCCACACAGGGTTTCTCGATGAGCAGTTCTTC

J: TRBJ2-5
D: .
V: TRBV19
size: .
CDR3: CASSTLRPGTGKGETQYF
DNA: TGTGCCAGTAGTACCTTAAGGCCGGGCACAGGAAAAGGGGAGACCCAGTACTTC

J: TRBJ2-7
D: TRBD1
V: TRBV30
size: once
CDR3: CAWSYRSGQGSYEQYF
DNA: TGTGCCTGGAGTTACCGATCGGGACAGGGGTCCTACGAGCAGTACTTC

J: TRBJ2-3
D: .
V: TRBV15
size: .
CDR3: CATSATPRDSGGGTQYF
DNA: TGTGCCACCAGCGCAACCCCCCGGGACTCGGGCGGAGGTACGCAGTATTTT

J: TRBJ2-2
D: TRBD1
V: TRBV6-6
size: .
CDR3: CASSPGTANTGELFF
DNA: TGTGCCAGCAGCCCCGGGACAGCGAACACCGGGGAGCTGTTTTTT

J: TRBJ2-1
D: TRBD2
V: TRBV6-1
size: .
CDR3: CASSEGWTRFGNEQFF
DNA: TGTGCCAGCAGTGAAGGTTGGACTAGATTCGGCAATGAGCAGTTCTTC

J: TRBJ2-1
D: .
V: TRBV7-7
size: once
CDR3: CASSLQQGVRQFF
DNA: TGTGCTAGCAGCCTTCAACAGGGAGTAAGGCAGTTCTTC

J: TRBJ2-2
D: .
V: TRBV6-5
size: once
CDR3: CASSYTEGQATGELFF
DNA: TGTGCCAGCAGTTACACAGAAGGACAAGCCACCGGGGAGCTGTTTTTT

J: TRBJ1-5
D: .
V: TRBV5-6
size: .
CDR3: CASSTADSANQPQHF
DNA: TGTGCCAGCAGCACCGCTGACAGTGCCAATCAGCCCCAGCATTTT

J: TRBJ1-5
D: TRBD1
V: TRBV10-3
size: .
CDR3: CAISNNDRATYPQHF
DNA: TGTGCCATCAGTAACAATGACAGGGCCACCTACCCCCAGCATTTT

J: TRBJ2-3
D: .
V: TRBV29-1
size: .
CDR3: CSVETHPVDTQYF
DNA: TGCAGCGTTGAGACACACCCTGTGGATACGCAGTATTTT

J: TRBJ1-4
D: .
V: TRBV29-1
size: .
CDR3: CSVEEKRGSPNEKLFF
DNA: TGCAGCGTTGAAGAAAAAAGGGGCAGCCCTAATGAAAAACTGTTTTTT

J: TRBJ1-6
D: TRBD1
V: TRBV6-6
size: .
CDR3: CASSSGTGVSPLRF
DNA: TGTGCCAGCAGTTCCGGGACAGGGGTATCACCCCTCCGCTTT

J: TRBJ2-7
D: TRBD1
V: TRBV6-5
size: .
CDR3: CASSRDRSSYEQYF
DNA: TGTGCCAGCAGCCGGGACAGGAGCTCCTACGAGCAGTACTTC

J: TRBJ2-1
D: TRBD1
V: TRBV7-9
size: .
CDR3: CASSLSGTGSYNEQFF
DNA: TGTGCCAGCAGCTTGTCCGGGACAGGGAGCTACAATGAGCAGTTCTTC

J: TRBJ1-1
D: .
V: TRBV5-1
size: .
CDR3: CASSLMANTEAFF
DNA: TGCGCCAGCAGCTTGATGGCGAACACTGAAGCTTTCTTT

J: TRBJ1-5
D: TRBD1
V: TRBV7-2
size: .
CDR3: CASSLGRGPDISNQPQHF
DNA: TGTGCCAGCAGCTTAGGCAGGGGGCCTGACATTAGCAATCAGCCCCAGCATTTT

J: TRBJ2-2
D: .
V: TRBV21-1
size: .
CDR3: CASSNKGLAGGNTGELFF
DNA: TGTGCCAGCAGCAACAAGGGACTAGCGGGAGGGAACACCGGGGAGCTGTTTTTT

J: TRBJ2-5
D: TRBD2
V: TRBV28
size: .
CDR3: CASSPASGRGGGETQYF
DNA: TGTGCCAGCAGTCCAGCTAGCGGGAGAGGGGGTGGAGAGACCCAGTACTTC

J: TRBJ2-1
D: TRBD1
V: TRBV11-2
size: .
CDR3: CASSSRDSSYNEQFF
DNA: TGTGCCAGCAGCTCCCGGGACAGCTCCTACAATGAGCAGTTCTTC

J: TRBJ2-1
D: TRBD1
V: TRBV6-5
size: once
CDR3: CASRGTGFDEQFF
DNA: TGTGCCAGCAGGGGGACAGGGTTCGATGAGCAGTTCTTC